This T cell receptor beta chain comes out of a study of CD8+CD57+ T cells in acquired aplastic anemia. Study-level background: 3 to 4 ug was the average amount of DNA from sorted CD4+ and CD8+ cells. Study-level points and caveats: A significant difference in CD8+ Simpson's diversity between patients and controls was not found.

The template used for profiling TCR beta VDJ and CDR3 was genomic DNA. TCRdb itself ran the reads through MiXCR, one entry per CDR3 protein. Of approximately 32,000 distinct CDR3 sequences listed, 65% to 80% are singletons. About this clonotype itself: Its specificity is unknown.

The CDR3 has 13 amino acids. V lost 6 bases and J 10 bases, leaving 13 bases between the germline ends. Germline V CDR1 and CDR2: LNHDA, SQIVND (reference sequence). This TCR was recovered from a human donor in good health, serving as a control. The V call is TRBV19, the J call TRBJ1-6, with D possibly being TRBD1 (6 bases). Input material: sorted CD4+, CD8+, or CD8+CD57+ T cells (not recorded which) from PBMCs. The CDR3 is CASSLGQGSPLHF. The CDR3 DNA reads TGTGCCAGTAGCTTGGGCCAGGGGTCACCCCTCCACTTT.